Below, 8 T cell receptor beta chains from the same sample are listed, as sequenced in a study of blood T cells in healthy people across ages (dated by TCRdb to between 2015 and 2016). The method was 5' RACE. The sequencing machine was an Illumina HiSeq 2500. A second roughly 6 to 11 cycle PCR used a sample-barcoded 5' primer and a J-beta primer mix. In-frame beta chains were kept once TCRdb had trimmed the public reads at Q25 with fastp and called clones with MiXCR. Identical CDR3 protein sequences are pooled into one entry, listed with their most common genes and DNA. The table for this sample lists fewer than 900,000 distinct CDR3 sequences; roughly 47% of them were counted only once. The top ten hold more than 20% of the sample. The sample taken for sequencing was blood. These receptors were obtained from a woman in her fifties or sixties in good health.

This clonotype showed up just a few times. The chain carries TRBV12-3 or TRBV12-4 and TRBJ2-7; no definite D call. Deletions cut 6 bases from V and 2 bases from J, with 11 bases between. CDR3 length equals 13 residues. The chain's CDR3 is CASSRTTAYEQYF. CDR3 sequence (DNA): TGTGCCAGCAGCCGTACCACAGCCTACGAGCAGTACTTC.

The chain carries TRBV7-8 and TRBJ2-7; 7 nucleotides match TRBD1. The V gene end was trimmed by 4 bases and the J gene end by 4 bases; junction bases not matched to a gene: 10. The CDR3 has 15 residues. The germline V gene encodes CDR1 SGHVS and CDR2 FQNEAQ. This chain's CDR3 is CASSSSTGSGYEQYF. CDR3 in DNA: TGTGCCAGCAGCTCGTCGACAGGGTCGGGATACGAGCAGTACTTC.

This clonotype was detected only once. V is TRBV7-2 and J is TRBJ1-6, with 9 bases aligning to TRBD1. Germline V gives CDR1 SGHTA, CDR2 FQGNSA. V lost 5 bases, J lost 7 bases, and 9 bases stayed unmatched. CDR3 length: 16 residues. CDR3 amino acids: CTSSLIGTGRNSPLHF. DNA of the CDR3: TGTACCAGCAGCCTCATAGGGACAGGGCGGAATTCACCCCTCCACTTT. Looking up the rest from reference TRBV7-2 and TRBJ1-6 gives the full variable domain: GAGVSQSPSNKVTEKGKDVELRCDPISGHTALYWYRQSLGQGLEFLIYFQGNSAPDKSGLPSDRFSAERTGGSVSTLTIQRTQQEDSAVYLCTSSLIGTGRNSPLHFGNGTRLTVT.

This clonotype has more than one count but fewer than ten. V gene TRBV20-1 combines with J gene TRBJ2-5; D is possibly TRBD1 (5 bases). The CDR3 loop spans 12 amino acids. CDR1 is DFQATT and CDR2 is SNEGSKA in the germline V gene (reference sequence). V lost 7 bases, J lost 1 base, and 10 bases lay in between. Written as DNA, the CDR3 is TGCAGTGGGGCCAGGGCCCAAGAGACCCAGTACTTC. It yields the protein CSGARAQETQYF.

The rearrangement links TRBV4-1 to TRBJ2-7, with 11 bases lining up with TRBD2. The junction had 10 bases not matched to a gene; V was cut back by 4 bases and J by 2 bases. The germline V gene has CDR1 MGHRA and CDR2 YSYEKL. This CDR3 is 17 amino acids long. This CDR3 is CASSRQLAGDLAYEQYF. For the CDR3, the DNA is TGCGCCAGCAGCCGCCAACTAGCGGGAGACCTAGCCTACGAGCAGTACTTC.

This clonotype appeared a single time. The V call is TRBV27, the J call TRBJ1-6; 9 bases are shared with TRBD1. The CDR3 consists of 16 residues. Looked up from germline, CDR1 is MNHEY and CDR2 is SMNVEV (reference sequence). Trimming removed 2 bases from V and 10 bases from J; junction bases left unmatched: 9. Here the CDR3 reads CASSLEPGQGTSPLHF. The CDR3 DNA reads as TGTGCCAGCAGTTTAGAGCCGGGACAGGGAACATCACCCCTCCACTTT.

The J gene is TRBJ2-4, the V gene TRBV4-1; TRBD2 matches 10 bases. Germline CDR1 MGHRA, CDR2 YSYEKL. Trimming removed 3 bases from V and 8 bases from J; junction bases left unmatched: 10. This CDR3 is built from 16 residues. CDR3 protein: CASSQAEAGGRHIQYF. The CDR3 coding sequence is TGCGCCAGCAGCCAGGCCGAAGCGGGGGGGCGACACATTCAGTACTTC.

Only a few counts were recorded for this clonotype. CDR3 in amino acids: CANPTVSSYNEQFF. CDR3 nucleotide sequence: TGTGCCAACCCGACAGTTTCCTCCTACAATGAGCAGTTCTTC. This chain uses TRBV6-6 with TRBJ2-1; possible D gene TRBD1, 5 bases. Germline CDR1 reads MNHNY; CDR2 reads SVGAGI (reference sequence). Trimming left V 10 bases short and J 0 bases short, with 13 bases between. This CDR3 is 14 amino acids long.